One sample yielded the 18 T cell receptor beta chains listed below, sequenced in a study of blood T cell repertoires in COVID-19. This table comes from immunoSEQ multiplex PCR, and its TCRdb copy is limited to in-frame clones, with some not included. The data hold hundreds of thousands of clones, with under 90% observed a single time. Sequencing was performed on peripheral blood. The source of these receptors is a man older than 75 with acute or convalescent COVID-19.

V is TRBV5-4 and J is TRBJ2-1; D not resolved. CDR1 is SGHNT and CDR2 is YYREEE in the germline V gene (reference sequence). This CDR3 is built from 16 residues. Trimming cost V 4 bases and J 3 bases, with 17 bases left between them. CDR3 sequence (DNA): TGTGCCAGCAGCCGGTCCGGTGAAAGTTACTACAATGAGCAGTTCTTC. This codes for CASSRSGESYYNEQFF.

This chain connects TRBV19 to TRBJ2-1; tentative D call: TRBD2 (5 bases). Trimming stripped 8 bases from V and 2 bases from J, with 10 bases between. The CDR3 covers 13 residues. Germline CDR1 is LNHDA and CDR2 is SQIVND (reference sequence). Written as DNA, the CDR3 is TGTGCCAGTCGGGGAGCCGCCTACAATGAGCAGTTCTTC. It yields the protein CASRGAAYNEQFF.

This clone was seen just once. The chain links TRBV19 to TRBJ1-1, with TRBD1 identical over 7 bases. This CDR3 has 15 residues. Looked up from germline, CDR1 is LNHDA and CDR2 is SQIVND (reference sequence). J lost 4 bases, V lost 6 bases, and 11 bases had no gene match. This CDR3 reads CASSEISGGSTEAFF. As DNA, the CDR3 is TGTGCCAGTAGCGAGATATCAGGGGGAAGCACTGAAGCTTTCTTT.

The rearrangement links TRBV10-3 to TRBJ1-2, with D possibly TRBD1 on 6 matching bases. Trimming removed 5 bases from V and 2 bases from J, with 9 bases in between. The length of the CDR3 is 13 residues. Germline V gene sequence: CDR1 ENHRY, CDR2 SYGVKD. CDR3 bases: TGTGCCATCAGTCAGGACAGCAACTATGGCTACACCTTC. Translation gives CAISQDSNYGYTF.

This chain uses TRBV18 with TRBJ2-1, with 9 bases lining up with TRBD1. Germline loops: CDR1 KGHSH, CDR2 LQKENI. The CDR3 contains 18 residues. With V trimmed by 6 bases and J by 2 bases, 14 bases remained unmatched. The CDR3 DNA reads TGTGCCAGCTCCCGCAAATCACAGGGGGCGACCCCCTACAATGAGCAGTTCTTC. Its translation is CASSRKSQGATPYNEQFF.

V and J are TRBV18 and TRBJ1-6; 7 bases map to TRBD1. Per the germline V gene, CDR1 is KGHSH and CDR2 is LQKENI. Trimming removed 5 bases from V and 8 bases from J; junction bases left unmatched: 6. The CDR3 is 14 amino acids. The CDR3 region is CASSSTGRDSPLHF. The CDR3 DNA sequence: TGTGCCAGCTCATCGACAGGGAGAGATTCACCCCTCCACTTT. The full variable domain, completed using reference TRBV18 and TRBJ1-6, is NAGVMQNPRHLVRRRGQEARLRCSPMKGHSHVYWYRQLPEEGLKFMVYLQKENIIDESGMPKERFSAEFPKEGPSILRIQQVVRGDSAAYFCASSSTGRDSPLHFGNGTRLTVT.

As DNA, the CDR3 is TGTGCCAGCAGTGACTTTATTCTAGCGGGAGGGCCGTTGGAGACCCAGTACTTC. Translated, it gives CASSDFILAGGPLETQYF. The rearrangement joins TRBV25-1 to TRBJ2-5; 12 bases line up with TRBD2. This CDR3 has 18 residues. V lost 3 bases to trimming and J lost 5 bases; unmatched junction nucleotides: 13. CDR1 MGHDK and CDR2 SYGVNS come from the germline V gene.

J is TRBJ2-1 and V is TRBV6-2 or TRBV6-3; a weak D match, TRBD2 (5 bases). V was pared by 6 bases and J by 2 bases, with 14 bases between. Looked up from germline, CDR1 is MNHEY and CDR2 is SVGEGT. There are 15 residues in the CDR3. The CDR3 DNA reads TGTGCCAGCAGCCCCGACTACCTCCCCTACAATGAGCAGTTCTTC. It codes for CASSPDYLPYNEQFF.

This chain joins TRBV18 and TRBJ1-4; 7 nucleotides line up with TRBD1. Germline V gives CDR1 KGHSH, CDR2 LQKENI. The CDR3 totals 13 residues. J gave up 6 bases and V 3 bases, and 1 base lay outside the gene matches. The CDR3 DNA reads TGTGCCAGCTCACCCGGACAGGATGAAAAACTGTTTTTT. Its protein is CASSPGQDEKLFF.

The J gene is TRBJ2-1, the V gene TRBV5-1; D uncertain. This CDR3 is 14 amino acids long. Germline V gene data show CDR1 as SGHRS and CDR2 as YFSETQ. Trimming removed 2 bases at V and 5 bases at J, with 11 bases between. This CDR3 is CASSFPTVNNEQFF. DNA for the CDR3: TGCGCCAGCAGCTTTCCTACAGTCAACAATGAGCAGTTCTTC.

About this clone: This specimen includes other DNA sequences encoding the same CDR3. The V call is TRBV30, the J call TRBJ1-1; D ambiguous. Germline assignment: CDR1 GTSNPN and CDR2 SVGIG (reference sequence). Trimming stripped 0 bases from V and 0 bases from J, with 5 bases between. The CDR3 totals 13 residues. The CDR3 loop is CAWSVQLNTEAFF. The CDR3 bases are TGTGCCTGGAGTGTACAGTTGAACACTGAAGCTTTCTTT.

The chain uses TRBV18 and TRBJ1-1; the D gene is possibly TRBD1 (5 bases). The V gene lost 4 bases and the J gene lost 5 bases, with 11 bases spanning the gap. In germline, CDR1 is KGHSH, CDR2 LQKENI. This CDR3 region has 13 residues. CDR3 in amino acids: CASSLMDTTEAFF. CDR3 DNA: TGTGCCAGCTCACTCATGGACACAACTGAAGCTTTCTTT.

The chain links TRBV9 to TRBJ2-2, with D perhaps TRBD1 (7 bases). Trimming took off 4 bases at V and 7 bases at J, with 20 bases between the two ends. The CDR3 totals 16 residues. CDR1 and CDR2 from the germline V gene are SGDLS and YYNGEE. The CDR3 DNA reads TGTGCCAGCAGCCTAGTACAGGGGACTCTCGGCGGGGAGCTGTTTTTT. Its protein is CASSLVQGTLGGELFF.

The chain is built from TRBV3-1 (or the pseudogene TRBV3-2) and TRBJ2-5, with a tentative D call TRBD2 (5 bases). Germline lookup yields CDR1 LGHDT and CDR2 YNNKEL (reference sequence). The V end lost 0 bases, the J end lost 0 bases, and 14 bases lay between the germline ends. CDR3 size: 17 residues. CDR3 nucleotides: TGTGCCAGCAGCCAAGACGCCCCGACGGGGTACCAAGAGACCCAGTACTTC. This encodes CASSQDAPTGYQETQYF.

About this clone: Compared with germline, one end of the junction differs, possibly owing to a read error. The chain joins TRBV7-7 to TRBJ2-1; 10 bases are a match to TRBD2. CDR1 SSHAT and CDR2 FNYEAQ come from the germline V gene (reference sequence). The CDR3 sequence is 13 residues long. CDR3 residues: CASSSSSGSEQFF. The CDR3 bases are TGTGCTAGCAGCAGCTCTAGCGGGAGCGAGCAGTTCTTC.

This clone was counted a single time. The CDR3 DNA reads as TGTGCCAGCAGCCAAGGTTCCAGACTCACAGATACGCAGTATTTT. Amino acids: CASSQGSRLTDTQYF. The V call is TRBV3-1 (or the pseudogene TRBV3-2), the J call TRBJ2-3; D uncertain. Trimming removed 1 base at V and 2 bases at J, with 10 bases between. The germline CDR1 and CDR2 sequences are LGHDT and YNNKEL (reference sequence). The CDR3 consists of 15 residues.

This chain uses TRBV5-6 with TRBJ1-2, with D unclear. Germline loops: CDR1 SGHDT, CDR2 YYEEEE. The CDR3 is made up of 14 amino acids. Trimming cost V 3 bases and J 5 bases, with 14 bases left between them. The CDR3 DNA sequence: TGTGCCAGCAGCTACTTGGGCGGGGAGTATGGCTACACCTTC. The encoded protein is CASSYLGGEYGYTF.

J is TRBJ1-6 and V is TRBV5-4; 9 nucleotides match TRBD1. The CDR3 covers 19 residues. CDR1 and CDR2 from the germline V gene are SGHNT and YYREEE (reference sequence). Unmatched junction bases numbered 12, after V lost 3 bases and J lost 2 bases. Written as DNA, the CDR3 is TGTGCCAGCAGCTCGGCTCAAGGGACAGGGTCCCCCTATAATTCACCCCTCCACTTT. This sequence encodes CASSSAQGTGSPYNSPLHF.